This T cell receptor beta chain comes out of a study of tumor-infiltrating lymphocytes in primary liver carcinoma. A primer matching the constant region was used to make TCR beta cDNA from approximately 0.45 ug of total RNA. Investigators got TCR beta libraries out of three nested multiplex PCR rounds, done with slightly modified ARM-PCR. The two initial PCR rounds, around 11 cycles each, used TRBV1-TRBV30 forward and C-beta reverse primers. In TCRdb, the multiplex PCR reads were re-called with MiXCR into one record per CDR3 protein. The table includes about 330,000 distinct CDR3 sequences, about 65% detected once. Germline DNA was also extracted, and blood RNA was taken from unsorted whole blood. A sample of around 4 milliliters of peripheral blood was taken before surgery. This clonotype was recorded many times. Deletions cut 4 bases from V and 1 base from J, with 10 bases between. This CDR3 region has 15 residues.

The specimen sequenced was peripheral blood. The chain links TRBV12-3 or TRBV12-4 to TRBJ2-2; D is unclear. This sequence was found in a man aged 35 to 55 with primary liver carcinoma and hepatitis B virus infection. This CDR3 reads CASSSIAGNTGELFF. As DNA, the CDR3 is TGTGCCAGCAGTTCCATTGCAGGGAACACCGGGGAGCTGTTTTTT.